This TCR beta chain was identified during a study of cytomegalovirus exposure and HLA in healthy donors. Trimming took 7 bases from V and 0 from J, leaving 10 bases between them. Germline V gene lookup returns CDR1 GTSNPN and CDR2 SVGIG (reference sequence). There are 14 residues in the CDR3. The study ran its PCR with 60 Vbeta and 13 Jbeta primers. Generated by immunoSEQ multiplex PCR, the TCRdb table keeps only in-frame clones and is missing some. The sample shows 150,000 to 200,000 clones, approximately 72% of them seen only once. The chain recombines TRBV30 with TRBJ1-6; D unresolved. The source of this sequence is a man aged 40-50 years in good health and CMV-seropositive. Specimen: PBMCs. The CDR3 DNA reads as TGTGCCTACTCGATGAGCTCCTATAATTCACCCCTCCACTTT. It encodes CAYSMSSYNSPLHF.